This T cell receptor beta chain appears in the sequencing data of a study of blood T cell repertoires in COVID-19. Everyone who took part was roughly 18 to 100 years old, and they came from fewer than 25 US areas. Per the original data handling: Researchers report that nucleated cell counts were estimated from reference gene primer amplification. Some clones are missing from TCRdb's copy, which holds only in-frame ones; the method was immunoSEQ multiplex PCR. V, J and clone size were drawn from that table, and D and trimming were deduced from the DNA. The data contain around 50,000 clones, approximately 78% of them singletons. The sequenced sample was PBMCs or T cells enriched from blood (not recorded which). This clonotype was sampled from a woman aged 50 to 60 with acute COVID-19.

The DNA for the CDR3 is TGTGCCAGCAAGGAGGCTGGCGGAACTGAAGCTTTCTTT. Amino acids: CASKEAGGTEAFF. This rearrangement joins TRBV2 to TRBJ1-1; D is unresolved. V gave up 7 bases and J gave up 5 bases, with 14 bases separating them. CDR3 length: 13 residues. CDR1 is SNHLY and CDR2 is FYNNEI in the germline V gene.